The next 27 T cell receptor beta chains were all read from a single sample in a study of blood T cells in healthy people across ages. With a J-beta primer mix and a sample-barcoded 5' primer, a second PCR ran roughly 7 to 11 cycles. TCRdb re-derived calls from the 5' RACE reads in MiXCR, one entry per CDR3 protein. The sample gives 780,000 or so distinct CDR3 sequences, approximately 60% of which show up once; around a quarter is in the top ten. The sample taken for sequencing was blood. The receptors here all came from a middle-aged man in good health.

This clonotype appeared a single time. The chain uses TRBV28 and TRBJ1-2, with 9 bases aligning to TRBD1. Germline-derived CDR1 and CDR2 are MDHEN and SYDVKM. J lost 8 bases, V lost 6 bases, and 7 bases had no gene match. The CDR3 contains 13 residues. The CDR3 coding sequence is TGTGCCAGCAGACCGGGACAGGGAAGAGGCTACACCTTC. Protein product: CASRPGQGRGYTF.

The gene calls are TRBV9 and TRBJ2-5; 7 bases align to TRBD1. Losses at the gene ends were 2 bases for V and 11 bases for J; bases not matched to a gene: 15. Germline assignment: CDR1 SGDLS and CDR2 YYNGEE. The CDR3 loop spans 15 amino acids. CDR3 protein: CASSVHGRQGDEQYF. The CDR3 DNA reads TGTGCCAGCAGCGTCCACGGAAGGCAGGGGGATGAGCAGTACTTC.

The CDR3 protein is CASMTESYGYTF. The CDR3 nucleotides read TGTGCCAGCATGACAGAAAGCTATGGCTACACCTTC. The J gene is TRBJ1-2, the V gene TRBV28; a weak D match, TRBD1 (5 bases). Germline V CDR1 and CDR2: MDHEN, SYDVKM. The length of the CDR3 is 12 residues. V shed 7 bases and J shed 4 bases, with 10 bases lying between them.

The V call is TRBV20-1, the J call TRBJ1-2; D might be TRBD1 (5 bases). This CDR3 comprises 15 residues. CDR1 DFQATT and CDR2 SNEGSKA come from the germline V gene (reference sequence). CDR3 bases: TGCGCAGCCCCCGGGGGTTTCGGGGTTAACTATGGCTACACCTTC. Encoded protein: CAAPGGFGVNYGYTF.

This clonotype occurred a few times. This chain joins TRBV7-2 and TRBJ2-3; D is perhaps TRBD2 (6 bases). The V gene's germline CDR1 is SGHTA and CDR2 FQGNSA. This CDR3 has 14 residues. V shed 3 bases and J shed 1 base, with 8 bases lying between them. Here the CDR3 DNA reads TGTGCCAGCAGCTTGCGGGATCGCACAGATACGCAGTATTTT. Protein product: CASSLRDRTDTQYF. Drawing the rest from reference TRBV7-2 and TRBJ2-3, the complete variable domain is GAGVSQSPSNKVTEKGKDVELRCDPISGHTALYWYRQSLGQGLEFLIYFQGNSAPDKSGLPSDRFSAERTGGSVSTLTIQRTQQEDSAVYLCASSLRDRTDTQYFGPGTRLTVL.

The V and J genes are TRBV7-3 and TRBJ2-5, with D tentatively TRBD1 (6 bases). Trimming stripped 5 bases from V and 0 bases from J, with 16 bases between. The CDR3 has 16 amino acids. The germline V gene encodes CDR1 SGHTA and CDR2 FQGTGA. The CDR3 sequence is CASSDFQGNYQETQYF. CDR3 DNA sequence: TGTGCCAGCAGCGACTTTCAGGGGAATTACCAAGAGACCCAGTACTTC.

CDR3 nucleotides: TGTGCCAGCCCGGCGAGCAATGAGCAGTTCTTC. As protein: CASPASNEQFF. The V and J genes are TRBV2 and TRBJ2-1; D is unclear. Trimming removed 8 bases from V and 6 bases from J, with 8 bases in between. The CDR3 extends over 11 amino acids. Per germline, CDR1 SNHLY and CDR2 FYNNEI.

This clonotype was seen a handful of times. The genes are TRBV15 and TRBJ2-6, with TRBD1 matching 12 bases. There are 19 residues in the CDR3. Germline V lookup: CDR1 LNHNV, CDR2 YYDKDF (reference sequence). V lost 0 bases to trimming and J lost 2 bases; unmatched junction nucleotides: 5. The CDR3 sequence: CATSRDRGQGAPGANVLTF. The CDR3 region has the DNA TGTGCCACCAGCAGAGATCGGGGACAGGGGGCCCCTGGGGCCAACGTCCTGACTTTC.

The chain is built from TRBV20-1 and TRBJ1-5; the D gene is possibly TRBD1 (5 bases). Germline V gene data show CDR1 as DFQATT and CDR2 as SNEGSKA (reference sequence). V shed 1 base and J shed 0 bases, with 19 bases lying between them. The CDR3 is 18 amino acids. The CDR3 here is CSARAPRPGTNSNQPQHF. The CDR3 bases are TGCAGTGCTAGAGCCCCGCGGCCGGGGACGAATAGCAATCAGCCCCAGCATTTT.

The chain couples TRBV12-3 or TRBV12-4 to TRBJ1-1; 9 bases match TRBD1. The CDR3 has 13 amino acids. Losses at the gene ends were 6 bases for V and 3 bases for J; bases not matched to a gene: 2. CDR3 in amino acids: CASRDRGYTEAFF. Written as DNA, the CDR3 is TGTGCCAGCAGGGACAGGGGTTACACTGAAGCTTTCTTT.

The rearrangement uses TRBV28 and TRBJ2-5, with a weak D call TRBD1 (5 bases). There are 17 residues in the CDR3. Germline V gene lookup returns CDR1 MDHEN and CDR2 SYDVKM. The ends were cut back, 5 bases at V and 1 base at J, with 20 bases in the middle. CDR3 sequence (DNA): TGTGCCAGCAGTCTCCGACAGCCCGGGCCTACCCAAGAGACCCAGTACTTC. Residues: CASSLRQPGPTQETQYF.

The V call is TRBV20-1, the J call TRBJ1-5, with no clear D. Germline CDR1 is DFQATT and CDR2 is SNEGSKA (reference sequence). V lost 0 bases, J lost 1 base, and 10 bases lay in between. The CDR3 extends over 15 amino acids. Written as DNA, the CDR3 is TGCAGTGCTAGAGATGGCCGGATGAGCAATCAGCCCCAGCATTTT. This encodes CSARDGRMSNQPQHF.

This clonotype was seen more than once but under ten times. The rearrangement joins TRBV7-9 to TRBJ1-2, with 7 bases matching TRBD1. The junction had 10 bases not matched to a gene; V was cut back by 5 bases and J by 4 bases. This CDR3 contains 15 residues. Per germline, CDR1 SEHNR and CDR2 FQNEAQ (reference sequence). The CDR3 region is CASSQGGQLFYGYTF. In nucleotides, the CDR3 is TGTGCCAGCAGCCAGGGGGGACAGCTATTCTATGGCTACACCTTC.

Notes on this clonotype: A much larger clone lies a single base off, so this may be a read error. The chain carries TRBV15 and TRBJ2-3; tentatively, D is TRBD1 or TRBD2 (5 bases each). Germline CDR1 and CDR2: LNHNV and YYDKDF (reference sequence). The CDR3 is 14 residues long. Deletions cut 7 bases from V and 4 bases from J, with 15 bases between. As DNA, the CDR3 is TGTGCCACCATCCGGGACGGGGTTCCAGATACGCAGTATTTT. Amino acids: CATIRDGVPDTQYF.

This clonotype has a handful of counts. The chain carries TRBV10-3 and TRBJ2-7; D unclear. Trimming pared 2 bases from V and 5 bases from J, leaving 10 bases between. The CDR3 loop spans 13 amino acids. Looked up from germline, CDR1 is ENHRY and CDR2 is SYGVKD. As DNA, the CDR3 is TGTGCCATCAGTGAGGGTCAGATCAACGAGCAGTACTTC. This codes for CAISEGQINEQYF.

The rearrangement joins TRBV12-3 or TRBV12-4 to TRBJ2-2, with TRBD2 identical over 11 bases. The CDR3 has 19 residues. Trimming cost V 3 bases and J 5 bases; bases outside gene matches: 14. CDR3 in amino acids: CASSFPPSGGPMGTGELFF. The CDR3 DNA sequence: TGTGCCAGCAGTTTTCCCCCTAGCGGGGGGCCTATGGGAACCGGGGAGCTGTTTTTT.

The chain couples TRBV28 to TRBJ1-4; D may be TRBD1 (6 bases). The CDR3 length is 17 residues. Germline CDR1 MDHEN, CDR2 SYDVKM. V lost 3 bases, J lost 6 bases, and 20 bases lay in between. The CDR3 nucleotides are TGTGCCAGCAGTTTTCTGGCAGGGGAGCCGAGAGATGAAAAACTGTTTTTT. Translated: CASSFLAGEPRDEKLFF.

The V gene is TRBV11-1, the J gene TRBJ2-5; 15 bases agree with TRBD2. The germline V gene has CDR1 SGHAT and CDR2 FQDESV (reference sequence). V lost 6 bases to trimming and J lost 2 bases; unmatched junction nucleotides: 19. The CDR3 runs to 21 residues. CDR3 protein: CASSPKLSGTSGRHKQETQYF. CDR3 nucleotides: TGTGCCAGCAGTCCTAAGCTCTCCGGGACTAGCGGGAGGCACAAACAAGAGACCCAGTACTTC.

CDR3 residues: CASSGTGIGHRTKHTEAFF. The CDR3 nucleotides read TGTGCCAGCAGTGGGACAGGCATTGGTCATCGGACCAAGCACACTGAAGCTTTCTTT. The chain joins TRBV25-1 to TRBJ1-1; 7 bases are a match to TRBD1. There are 19 residues in the CDR3. J was trimmed by 3 bases and V by 4 bases; bases with no gene match: 20. CDR1 MGHDK and CDR2 SYGVNS come from the germline V gene.

J is TRBJ1-1 and V is TRBV6-1; D ambiguous. V was clipped by 3 bases and J by 10 bases, with 12 bases between them. Germline CDR1 is MNHNS and CDR2 is SASEGT. This CDR3 has 12 residues. CDR3 residues: CASSDFTEVAFF. The DNA for the CDR3 is TGTGCCAGCAGTGACTTTACCGAAGTAGCTTTCTTT.

This clonotype was seen a few times. V usage is TRBV28 and J usage is TRBJ1-2; 9 nucleotides match TRBD1. The trim removed 9 bases at V and 4 bases at J, leaving 6 bases unmatched. Germline assignment: CDR1 MDHEN and CDR2 SYDVKM. This CDR3 contains 13 residues. CDR3 sequence reads: CASARQGGYGYTF. The DNA of the CDR3 is TGTGCCAGTGCTCGACAGGGGGGCTATGGCTACACCTTC.

This clonotype was seen a handful of times. This rearrangement joins TRBV27 to TRBJ1-2; 9 positions match TRBD1. V dropped 8 bases and J dropped 4; count of bases not matched to a gene: 5. Germline CDR1 reads MNHEY; CDR2 reads SMNVEV (reference sequence). The CDR3 consists of 13 residues. The CDR3 sequence is CASGTGKLYGYTF. CDR3 sequence (DNA): TGTGCCAGCGGGACAGGGAAGCTCTATGGCTACACCTTC.

This clonotype occurred a few times. V usage is TRBV20-1 and J usage is TRBJ2-7, with D unclear. V was pared by 2 bases and J by 0 bases, with 5 bases between. CDR3 length: 12 residues. Germline CDR1 reads DFQATT; CDR2 reads SNEGSKA (reference sequence). CDR3 sequence (DNA): TGCAGTGCTAGACAGAGCTCCTACGAGCAGTACTTC. This translates into CSARQSSYEQYF.

This clonotype has only one observation. This chain uses TRBV20-1 with TRBJ2-5; possible D gene TRBD2, 6 bases. Looked up from germline, CDR1 is DFQATT and CDR2 is SNEGSKA (reference sequence). Trimming cost V 5 bases and J 11 bases, with 27 bases left between them. This CDR3 is built from 15 residues. The DNA of the CDR3 is TGCAGTGCTTATAAGGTAGAAGCGGGCCACAATGAGCAGTACTTC. Its protein is CSAYKVEAGHNEQYF.

This clonotype was seen more than once but under ten times. The V gene is TRBV7-2, the J gene TRBJ2-5; 8 nucleotides line up with TRBD2. Germline V gives CDR1 SGHTA, CDR2 FQGNSA. CDR3 length: 16 residues. The trim removed 1 base at V and 2 bases at J, leaving 6 bases unmatched. The CDR3, as DNA: TGTGCCAGCAGCTTAGGAGGGGCGGGAGGTCAAGAGACCCAGTACTTC. It encodes CASSLGGAGGQETQYF.

As for this clonotype: It may be a read error: a sequence one base away is much more abundant. The chain uses TRBV28 and TRBJ2-6; TRBD1 aligns across 9 bases. Germline V gene data show CDR1 as MDHEN and CDR2 as SYDVKM. The CDR3 runs to 14 residues. In DNA, the CDR3 is TGTGCTACAGGGGGCTACTCTGAGGCCAACGTCCTGACTTTC. Its protein product is CATGGYSEANVLTF.

The chain is built from TRBV28 and TRBJ2-7; maybe TRBD1 (6 bases). This CDR3 comprises 15 residues. Germline CDR1 reads MDHEN; CDR2 reads SYDVKM. V lost 0 bases, J lost 6 bases, and 15 bases lay in between. CDR3 nucleotides: TGTGCCAGCAGTTTATGGCAGGGGACGGGATCCGAGCAGTACTTC. Translated: CASSLWQGTGSEQYF. The variable domain in full, completed from reference TRBV28 and TRBJ2-7, reads DVKVTQSSRYLVKRTGEKVFLECVQDMDHENMFWYRQDPGLGLRLIYFSYDVKMKEKGDIPEGYSVSREKKERFSLILESASTNQTSMYLCASSLWQGTGSEQYFGPGTRLTVT.